This TCR beta chain was observed in a study of blood T cell repertoires in COVID-19. The overall study: Samples came from the United States, Italy and Spain, spanning acute and convalescent COVID-19. PBMCs, B-cell-depleted T cells, or T cells provided the cDNA or gDNA that made up the material.

V lost 3 bases and J 2 bases, leaving 10 bases between the germline ends. In germline, CDR1 is SGHRS, CDR2 YFSETQ. The CDR3 totals 14 residues. The repertoire was sequenced with immunoSEQ multiplex PCR; TCRdb's copy has only in-frame clones and lacks some. The profile shows about 210,000 clones, roughly 75% of them singletons. The TCR sequence derives from a woman aged 70-85 years with acute or convalescent COVID-19. V gene TRBV5-1 combines with J gene TRBJ2-3; TRBD2 might be the D (5 bases). Material for sequencing was peripheral blood. For the CDR3, the DNA is TGCGCCAGCAGCTGGACGGGAATCACAGATACGCAGTATTTT. This sequence encodes CASSWTGITDTQYF.